This T cell receptor (beta chain) was profiled in a study of regulatory T cells in long-lasting Graves disease. With respect to this clonotype: Since a much larger clone is just one base distant, this may be a read error.

iRepertoire HTBI primers and Arm-PCR of CDR3 regions built TCR beta libraries. TCRdb ran MiXCR on the multiplex PCR reads and lists one entry per CDR3 protein. The sample has a few hundred thousand distinct CDR3 sequences, around 21% seen once. This CDR3 has 16 residues. Germline CDR1 is SNHLY and CDR2 is FYNNEI. Trimming shortened V by 2 bases and J by 2 bases, and 10 bases separated the two germline ends. Time point of the sample: newly diagnosed GD, antithyroid drugs for less than 3 months. Making the TCR library involved RNA that had been extracted from PBMCs. The genes are TRBV2 and TRBJ2-6, with D hard to call. This TCR was recovered from a female donor with Graves disease. This sample comprised peripheral blood mononuclear cells (PBMCs), obtained at new diagnosis, from a patient treated with antithyroid drugs. Here the CDR3 DNA reads TGTGCCAGCAGTGAAATAAGGGTAGCTGGGGCCAACGTCCTGACTTTC. It yields the protein CASSEIRVAGANVLTF.